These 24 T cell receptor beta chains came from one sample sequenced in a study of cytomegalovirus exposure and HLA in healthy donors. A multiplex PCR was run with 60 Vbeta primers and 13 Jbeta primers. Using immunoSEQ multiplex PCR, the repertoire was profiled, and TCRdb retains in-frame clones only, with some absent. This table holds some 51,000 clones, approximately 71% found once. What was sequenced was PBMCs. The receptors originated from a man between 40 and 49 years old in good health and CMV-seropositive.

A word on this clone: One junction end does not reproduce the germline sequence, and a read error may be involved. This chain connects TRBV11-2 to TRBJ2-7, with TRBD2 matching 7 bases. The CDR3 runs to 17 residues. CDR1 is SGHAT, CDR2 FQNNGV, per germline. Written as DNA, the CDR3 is TGTACCAGCAGCTCTCCCCCGGGGGGAATTCAGTTCTACGAGCAGTACTTC. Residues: CTSSSPPGGIQFYEQYF. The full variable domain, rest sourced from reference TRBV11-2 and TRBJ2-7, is EAGVAQSPRYKIIEKRQSVAFWCNPISGHATLYWYQQILGQGPKLLIQFQNNGVVDDSQLPKDRFSAERLKGVDSTLKIQPAKLEDSAVYLCTSSSPPGGIQFYEQYFGPGTRLTVT.

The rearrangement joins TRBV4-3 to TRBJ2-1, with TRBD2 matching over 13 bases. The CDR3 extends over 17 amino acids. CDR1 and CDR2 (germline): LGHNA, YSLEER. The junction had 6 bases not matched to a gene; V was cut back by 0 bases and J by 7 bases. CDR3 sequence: CASSQDTATSGGNEQFF. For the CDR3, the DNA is TGCGCCAGCAGCCAAGATACGGCGACTAGCGGGGGGAATGAGCAGTTCTTC.

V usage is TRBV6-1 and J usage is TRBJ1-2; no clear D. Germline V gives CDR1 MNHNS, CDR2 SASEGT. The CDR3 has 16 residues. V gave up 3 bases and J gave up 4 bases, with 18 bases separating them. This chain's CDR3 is CASSDQVLPGSYGYTF. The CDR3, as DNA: TGTGCCAGCAGTGACCAGGTCCTCCCCGGATCCTATGGCTACACCTTC.

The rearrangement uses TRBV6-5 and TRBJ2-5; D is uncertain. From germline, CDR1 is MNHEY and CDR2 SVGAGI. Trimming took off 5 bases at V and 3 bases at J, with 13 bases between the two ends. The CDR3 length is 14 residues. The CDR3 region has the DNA TGTGCCAGCAGTGCCCCCAGGTGGAAAGAGACCCAGTACTTC. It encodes CASSAPRWKETQYF.

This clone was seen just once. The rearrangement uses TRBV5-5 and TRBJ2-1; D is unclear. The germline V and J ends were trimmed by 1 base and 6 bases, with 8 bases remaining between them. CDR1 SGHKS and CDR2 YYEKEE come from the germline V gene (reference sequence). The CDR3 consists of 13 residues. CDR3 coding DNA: TGTGCCAGCAGCTTGCCCTCAGGCAATGAGCAGTTCTTC. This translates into CASSLPSGNEQFF.

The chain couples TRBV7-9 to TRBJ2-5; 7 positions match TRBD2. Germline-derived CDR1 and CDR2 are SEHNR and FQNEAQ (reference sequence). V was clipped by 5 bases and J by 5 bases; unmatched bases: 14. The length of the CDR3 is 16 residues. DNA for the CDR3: TGTGCCAGCAGCGGTCAGCGGGGCCCCCGGGGGGAGACCCAGTACTTC. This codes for CASSGQRGPRGETQYF.

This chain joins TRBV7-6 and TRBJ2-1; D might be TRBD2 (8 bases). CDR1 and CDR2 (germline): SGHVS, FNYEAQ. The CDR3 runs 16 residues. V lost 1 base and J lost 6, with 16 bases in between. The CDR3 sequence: CASSLEGATSGNEQFF. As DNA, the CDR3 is TGTGCCAGCAGCTTAGAGGGGGCTACTAGCGGCAATGAGCAGTTCTTC.

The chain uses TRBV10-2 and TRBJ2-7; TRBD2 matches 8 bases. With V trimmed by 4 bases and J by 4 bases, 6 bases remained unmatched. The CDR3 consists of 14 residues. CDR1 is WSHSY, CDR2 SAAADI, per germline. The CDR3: CASSGAGTSYEQYF. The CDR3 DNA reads TGCGCCAGCAGTGGGGCCGGGACTAGTTACGAGCAGTACTTC.

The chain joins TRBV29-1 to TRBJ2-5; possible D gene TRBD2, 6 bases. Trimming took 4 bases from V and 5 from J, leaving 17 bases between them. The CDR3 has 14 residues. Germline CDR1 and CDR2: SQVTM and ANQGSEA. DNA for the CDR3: TGCAGCGTTGGGCGGGACGGAGAAGACGAGACCCAGTACTTC. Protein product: CSVGRDGEDETQYF.

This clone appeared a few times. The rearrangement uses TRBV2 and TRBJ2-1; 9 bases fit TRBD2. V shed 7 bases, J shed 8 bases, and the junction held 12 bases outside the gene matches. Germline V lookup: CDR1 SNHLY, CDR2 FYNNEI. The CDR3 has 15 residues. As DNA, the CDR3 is TGTGCCAGCATGGTTCAGCGGGGGGTGCTTGATGAGCAGTTCTTC. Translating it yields CASMVQRGVLDEQFF. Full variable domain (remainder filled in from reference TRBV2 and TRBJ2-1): EPEVTQTPSHQVTQMGQEVILRCVPISNHLYFYWYRQILGQKVEFLVSFYNNEISEKSEIFDDQFSVERPDGSNFTLKIRSTKLEDSAMYFCASMVQRGVLDEQFFGPGTRLTVL.

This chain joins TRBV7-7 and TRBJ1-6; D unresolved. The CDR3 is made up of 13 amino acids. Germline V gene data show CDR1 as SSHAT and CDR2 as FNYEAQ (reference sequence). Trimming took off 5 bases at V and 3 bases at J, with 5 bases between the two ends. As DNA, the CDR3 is TGTGCCAGCAGCCGGGACTATAATTCACCCCTCCACTTT. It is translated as CASSRDYNSPLHF.

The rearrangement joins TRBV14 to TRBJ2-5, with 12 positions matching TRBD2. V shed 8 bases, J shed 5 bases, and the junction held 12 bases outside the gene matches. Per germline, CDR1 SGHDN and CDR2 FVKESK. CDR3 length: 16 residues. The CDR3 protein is CASQRTSGARTETQYF. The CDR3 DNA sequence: TGTGCCAGCCAGAGGACTAGCGGGGCGAGAACTGAGACCCAGTACTTC.

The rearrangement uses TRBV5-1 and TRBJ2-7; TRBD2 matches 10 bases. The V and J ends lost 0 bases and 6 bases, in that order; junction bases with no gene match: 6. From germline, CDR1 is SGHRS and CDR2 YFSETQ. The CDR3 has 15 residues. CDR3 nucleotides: TGCGCCAGCAGCTTGGTTACTAGCGGGGCCTCCGAGCAGTACTTC. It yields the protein CASSLVTSGASEQYF.

CDR3 sequence reads: CASSFGGVSNYGYTF. For the CDR3, the DNA is TGCGCCAGCAGCTTTGGGGGGGTATCTAACTATGGCTACACCTTC. The chain has TRBV5-1 and TRBJ1-2; perhaps TRBD1 as D (5 bases). Germline values: CDR1 SGHRS, CDR2 YFSETQ. This CDR3 is 15 amino acids long. V lost 2 bases to trimming and J lost 0 bases, with 11 bases between them.

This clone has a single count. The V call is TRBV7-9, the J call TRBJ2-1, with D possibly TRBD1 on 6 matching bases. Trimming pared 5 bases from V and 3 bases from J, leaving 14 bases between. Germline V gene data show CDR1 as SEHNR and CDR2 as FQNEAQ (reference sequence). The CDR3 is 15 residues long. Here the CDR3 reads CASSPGTQVYNEQFF. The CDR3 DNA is TGTGCCAGCAGCCCCGGGACACAAGTCTACAATGAGCAGTTCTTC.

The CDR3: CASSLSSTEAFF. The CDR3 DNA is TGTGCCAGCAGCCTATCCTCCACTGAAGCTTTCTTT. The chain recombines TRBV11-2 with TRBJ1-1, with unresolved D. Germline loops: CDR1 SGHAT, CDR2 FQNNGV. V lost 5 bases to trimming and J lost 4 bases, with 8 bases between them. CDR3 length equals 12 residues.

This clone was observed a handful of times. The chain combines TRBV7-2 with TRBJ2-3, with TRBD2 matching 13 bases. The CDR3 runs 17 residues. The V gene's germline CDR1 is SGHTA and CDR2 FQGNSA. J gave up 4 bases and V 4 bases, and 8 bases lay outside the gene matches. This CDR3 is CASSSGLAGDGADTQYF. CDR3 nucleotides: TGTGCCAGCAGCTCCGGACTAGCGGGGGACGGGGCAGATACGCAGTATTTT. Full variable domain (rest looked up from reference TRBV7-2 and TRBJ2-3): GAGVSQSPSNKVTEKGKDVELRCDPISGHTALYWYRQSLGQGLEFLIYFQGNSAPDKSGLPSDRFSAERTGGSVSTLTIQRTQQEDSAVYLCASSSGLAGDGADTQYFGPGTRLTVL.

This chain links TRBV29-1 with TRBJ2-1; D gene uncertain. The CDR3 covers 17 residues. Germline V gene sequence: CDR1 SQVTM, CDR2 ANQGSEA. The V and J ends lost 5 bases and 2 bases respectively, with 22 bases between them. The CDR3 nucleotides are TGCAGCGTTACTCTATTTCAGGCTTCCCTTACCTACAATGAGCAGTTCTTC. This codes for CSVTLFQASLTYNEQFF.

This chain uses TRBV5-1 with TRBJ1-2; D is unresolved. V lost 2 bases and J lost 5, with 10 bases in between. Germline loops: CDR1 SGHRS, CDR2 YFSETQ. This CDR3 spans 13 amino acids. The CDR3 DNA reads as TGCGCCAGCAGCTTTACACAGCAGTATGGCTACACCTTC. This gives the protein CASSFTQQYGYTF.

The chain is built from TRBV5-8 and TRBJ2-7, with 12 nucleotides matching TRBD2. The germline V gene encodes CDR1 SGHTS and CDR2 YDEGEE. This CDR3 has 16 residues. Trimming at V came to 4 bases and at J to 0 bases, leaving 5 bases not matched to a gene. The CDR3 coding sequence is TGTGCCAGCAGCAAGGGGACTAGCGGGCACTCCTACGAGCAGTACTTC. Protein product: CASSKGTSGHSYEQYF.

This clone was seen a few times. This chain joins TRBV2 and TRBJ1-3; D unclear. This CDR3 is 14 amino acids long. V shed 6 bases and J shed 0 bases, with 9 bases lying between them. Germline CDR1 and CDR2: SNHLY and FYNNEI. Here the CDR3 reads CASRESSSGNTIYF. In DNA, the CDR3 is TGTGCCAGCAGAGAATCGAGCTCTGGAAACACCATATATTTT.

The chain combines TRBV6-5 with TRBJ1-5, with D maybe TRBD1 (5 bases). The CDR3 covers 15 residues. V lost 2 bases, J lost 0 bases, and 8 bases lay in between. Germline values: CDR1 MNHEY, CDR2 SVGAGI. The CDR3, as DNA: TGTGCCAGCAGTTACGACAGTAATAGCAATCAGCCCCAGCATTTT. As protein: CASSYDSNSNQPQHF.

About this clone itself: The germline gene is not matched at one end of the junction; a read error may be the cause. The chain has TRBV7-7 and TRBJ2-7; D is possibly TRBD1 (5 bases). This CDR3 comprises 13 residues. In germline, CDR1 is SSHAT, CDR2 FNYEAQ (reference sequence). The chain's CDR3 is CASSWGDSYEQYF. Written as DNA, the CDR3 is TGTGCTAGCAGCTGGGGCGACTCCTACGAGCAGTACTTC.

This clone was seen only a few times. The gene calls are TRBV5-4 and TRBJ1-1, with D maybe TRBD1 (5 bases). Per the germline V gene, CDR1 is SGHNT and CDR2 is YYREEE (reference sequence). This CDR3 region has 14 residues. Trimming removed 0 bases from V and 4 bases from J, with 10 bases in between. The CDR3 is CASSLVGEGTEAFF. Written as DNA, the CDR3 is TGTGCCAGCAGCTTGGTAGGGGAGGGCACTGAAGCTTTCTTT.